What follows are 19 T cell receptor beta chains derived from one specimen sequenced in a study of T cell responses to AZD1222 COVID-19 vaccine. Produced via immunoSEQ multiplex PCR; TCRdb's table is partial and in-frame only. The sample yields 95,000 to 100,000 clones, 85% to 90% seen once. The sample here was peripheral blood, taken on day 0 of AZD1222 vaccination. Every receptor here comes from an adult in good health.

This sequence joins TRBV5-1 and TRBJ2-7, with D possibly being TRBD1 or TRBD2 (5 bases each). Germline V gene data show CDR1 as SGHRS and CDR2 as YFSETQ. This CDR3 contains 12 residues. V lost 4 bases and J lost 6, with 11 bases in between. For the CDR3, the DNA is TGCGCCAGCAGCCAGGGAGACTCCGAGCAGTACTTC. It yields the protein CASSQGDSEQYF.

DNA for the CDR3: TGTGCCAGCAGCTCCCTGCGTGGGGGAGCCTACAATGAGCAGTTCTTC. This gives the protein CASSSLRGGAYNEQFF. This chain links TRBV7-2 with TRBJ2-1; D may be TRBD1 or TRBD2 (5 bases each). The germline V gene has CDR1 SGHTA and CDR2 FQGNSA. There are 16 residues in the CDR3. V lost 4 bases to trimming and J lost 2 bases, with 15 bases between them.

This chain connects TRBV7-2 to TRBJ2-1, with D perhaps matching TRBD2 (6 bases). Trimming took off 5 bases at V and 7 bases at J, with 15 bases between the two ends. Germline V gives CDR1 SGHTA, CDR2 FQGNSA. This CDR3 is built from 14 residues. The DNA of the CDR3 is TGTGCCAGCAGCCCCGGTCGGGGGTTAAATGAGCAGTTCTTC. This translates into CASSPGRGLNEQFF.

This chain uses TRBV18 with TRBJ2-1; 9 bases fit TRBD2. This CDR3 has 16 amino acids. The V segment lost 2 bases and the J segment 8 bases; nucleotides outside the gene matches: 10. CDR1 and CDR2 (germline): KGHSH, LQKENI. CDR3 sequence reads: CASSPGAGGASDEQFF. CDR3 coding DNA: TGTGCCAGCTCACCAGGGGCGGGAGGGGCCAGCGATGAGCAGTTCTTC. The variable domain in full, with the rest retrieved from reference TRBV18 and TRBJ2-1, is NAGVMQNPRHLVRRRGQEARLRCSPMKGHSHVYWYRQLPEEGLKFMVYLQKENIIDESGMPKERFSAEFPKEGPSILRIQQVVRGDSAAYFCASSPGAGGASDEQFFGPGTRLTVL.

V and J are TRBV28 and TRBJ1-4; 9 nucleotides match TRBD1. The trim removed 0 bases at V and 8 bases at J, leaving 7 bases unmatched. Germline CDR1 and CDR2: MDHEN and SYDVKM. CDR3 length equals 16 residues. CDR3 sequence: CASSLWEQGASEKLFF. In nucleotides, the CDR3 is TGTGCCAGCAGTTTATGGGAACAGGGGGCGTCCGAAAAACTGTTTTTT.

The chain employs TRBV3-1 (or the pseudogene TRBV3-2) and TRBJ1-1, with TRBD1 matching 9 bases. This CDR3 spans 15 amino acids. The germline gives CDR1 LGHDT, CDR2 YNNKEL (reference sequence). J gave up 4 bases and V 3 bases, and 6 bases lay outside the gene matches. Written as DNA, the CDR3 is TGTGCCAGCAGCCAGACGGACAGGGGAATCACTGAAGCTTTCTTT. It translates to CASSQTDRGITEAFF.

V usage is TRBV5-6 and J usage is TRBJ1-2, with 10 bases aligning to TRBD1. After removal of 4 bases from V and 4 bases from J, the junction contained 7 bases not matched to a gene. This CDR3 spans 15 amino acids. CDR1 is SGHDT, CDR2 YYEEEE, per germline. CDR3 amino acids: CASSTTTGGSYGYTF. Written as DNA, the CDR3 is TGTGCCAGCAGCACCACGACAGGGGGCAGCTATGGCTACACCTTC.

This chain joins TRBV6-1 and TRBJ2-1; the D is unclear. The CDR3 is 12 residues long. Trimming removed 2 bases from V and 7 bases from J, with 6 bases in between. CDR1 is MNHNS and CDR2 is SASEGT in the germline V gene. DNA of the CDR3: TGTGCCAGCAGTGAACGAGGAAATGAGCAGTTCTTC. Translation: CASSERGNEQFF.

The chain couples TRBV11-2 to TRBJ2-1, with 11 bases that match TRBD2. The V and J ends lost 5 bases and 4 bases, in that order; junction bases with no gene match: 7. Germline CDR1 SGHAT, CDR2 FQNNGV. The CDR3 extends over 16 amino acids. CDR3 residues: CASSRLTSGRYNEQFF. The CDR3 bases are TGTGCCAGCAGCCGCCTCACTAGCGGGAGATACAATGAGCAGTTCTTC.

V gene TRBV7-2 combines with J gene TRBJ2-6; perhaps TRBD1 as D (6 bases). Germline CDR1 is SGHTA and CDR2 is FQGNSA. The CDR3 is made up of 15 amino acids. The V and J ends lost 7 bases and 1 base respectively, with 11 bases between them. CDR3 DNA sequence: TGTGCCAGCACCCTGGACAGTTCTGGGGCCAACGTCCTGACTTTC. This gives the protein CASTLDSSGANVLTF.

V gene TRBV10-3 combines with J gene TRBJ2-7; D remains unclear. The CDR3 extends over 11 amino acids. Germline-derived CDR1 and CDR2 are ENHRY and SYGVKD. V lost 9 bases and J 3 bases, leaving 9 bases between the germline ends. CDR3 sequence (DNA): TGTGCCATTAGTACCAGCTACGAGCAGTACTTC. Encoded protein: CAISTSYEQYF.

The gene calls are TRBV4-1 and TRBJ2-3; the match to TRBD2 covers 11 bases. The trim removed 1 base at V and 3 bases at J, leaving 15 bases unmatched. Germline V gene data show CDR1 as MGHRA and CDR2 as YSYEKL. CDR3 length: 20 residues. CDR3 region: CASSQAAQLTSGRRTDTQYF. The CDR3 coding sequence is TGCGCCAGCAGCCAAGCCGCACAACTTACTAGCGGGAGAAGGACAGATACGCAGTATTTT.

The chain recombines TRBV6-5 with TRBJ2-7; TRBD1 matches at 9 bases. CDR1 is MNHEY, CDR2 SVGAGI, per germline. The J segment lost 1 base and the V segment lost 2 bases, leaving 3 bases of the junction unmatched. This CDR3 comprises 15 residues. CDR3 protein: CASSYTTGGSYEQYF. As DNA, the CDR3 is TGTGCCAGCAGTTACACGACAGGGGGTTCCTACGAGCAGTACTTC.

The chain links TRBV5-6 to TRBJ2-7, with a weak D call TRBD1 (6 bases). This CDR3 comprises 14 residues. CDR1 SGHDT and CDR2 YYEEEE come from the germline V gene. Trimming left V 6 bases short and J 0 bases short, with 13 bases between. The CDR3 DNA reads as TGTGCCAGCACCCGACAGGTTTACTCCTACGAGCAGTACTTC. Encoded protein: CASTRQVYSYEQYF. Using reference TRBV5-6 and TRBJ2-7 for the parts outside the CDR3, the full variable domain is DAGVTQSPTHLIKTRGQQVTLRCSPKSGHDTVSWYQQALGQGPQFIFQYYEEEERQRGNFPDRFSGHQFPNYSSELNVNALLLGDSALYLCASTRQVYSYEQYFGPGTRLTVT.

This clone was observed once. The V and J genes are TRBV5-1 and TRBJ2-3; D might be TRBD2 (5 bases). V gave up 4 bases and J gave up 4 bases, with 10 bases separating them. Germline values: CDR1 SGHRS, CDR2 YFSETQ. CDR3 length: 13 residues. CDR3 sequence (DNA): TGCGCCAGCAGCCGGCCGGGATCAGATACGCAGTATTTT. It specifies CASSRPGSDTQYF.

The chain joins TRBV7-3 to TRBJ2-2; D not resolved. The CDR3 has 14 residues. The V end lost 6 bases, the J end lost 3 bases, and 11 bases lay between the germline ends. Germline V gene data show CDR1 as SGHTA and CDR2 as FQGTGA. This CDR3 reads CASRSVPYTGELFF. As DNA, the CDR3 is TGTGCCAGCAGGTCGGTCCCTTACACCGGGGAGCTGTTTTTT.

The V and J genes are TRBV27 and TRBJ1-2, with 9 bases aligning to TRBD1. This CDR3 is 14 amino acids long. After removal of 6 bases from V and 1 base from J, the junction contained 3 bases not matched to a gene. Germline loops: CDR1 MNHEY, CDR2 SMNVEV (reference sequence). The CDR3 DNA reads TGTGCCAGCAGAAGACAGGGGGGTAACTATGGCTACACCTTC. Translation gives CASRRQGGNYGYTF.

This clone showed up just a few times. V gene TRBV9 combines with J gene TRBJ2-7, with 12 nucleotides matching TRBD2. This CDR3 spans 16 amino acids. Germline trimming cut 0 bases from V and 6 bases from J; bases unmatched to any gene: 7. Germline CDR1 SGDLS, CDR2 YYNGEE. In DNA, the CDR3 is TGTGCCAGCAGCGTAGGGGCTAGCGGGAGGGTCGGCGAGCAGTACTTC. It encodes CASSVGASGRVGEQYF.

The CDR3 DNA follows: TGTGCCAGCAGCCAAGATACAGCTTTTGGAAACACCATATATTTT. This codes for CASSQDTAFGNTIYF. The chain recombines TRBV14 with TRBJ1-3; D ambiguous. Looked up from germline, CDR1 is SGHDN and CDR2 is FVKESK. CDR3 length: 15 amino acids. Trimming took 0 bases from V and 3 from J, leaving 9 bases between them.